The rows below give T cell receptor beta chains drawn from one sample of a study of blood T cells in healthy people across ages. TCRdb passed the 5' RACE reads through MiXCR, listing each CDR3 protein once. This sample yields roughly 680,000 distinct CDR3 sequences, of which more than 45% are seen a single time; around an eighth belongs to the top ten. Sequenced material: blood. The receptors here all came from a woman older than 75 in good health. CDR3s leave out the opening cysteine and the closing phenylalanine or tryptophan. The order of the fields is V gene, CDR3 protein.

TRBV5-1,ARPSVRDEQF
TRBV14,ASSRTGIFPYEQY
TRBV29-1,SVGQGSGNTIY
TRBV12-3/TRBV12-4,ASSLIVETQY
TRBV10-3,AISGLLGQGSYEQY
TRBV18,ASSQIETGMNAEAF
TRBV12-3/TRBV12-4,ASSRHGNYGYT
TRBV15,ATSRGGVEGKNIQY
TRBV12-3/TRBV12-4,ASILNRDTEAF
TRBV25-1,ASSPDGLAGVYEQY
TRBV7-8,ASSFSWGLRDEQF
TRBV7-2,ASSRGLADTDTQY
TRBV29-1,SVGTHNEQF
TRBV3-1,ASSHESSYNSPLH
TRBV12-3/TRBV12-4,ASTIRWDISPLH
TRBV20-1,SARTSSKEQF
TRBV7-2,ASSLERDSYEQY
TRBV11-2,ASSIGTVNTDTQY
TRBV6-6,ASRRFQETQY
TRBV6-1,ASSEFPSAPQY
TRBV18,ASSPDRTPNYGYT
TRBV12-3/TRBV12-4,ASSLVPQGDYT
TRBV6-2/TRBV6-3,ATETGPLSTEAF
TRBV12-3/TRBV12-4,ASSGMETQY
TRBV27,ASSLDGSSGVQETQY
TRBV7-9,ASRPIRVSGRETQY
TRBV12-5,ASGPPGLAAEQF
TRBV29-1,NGREQGEAF
TRBV20-1,SALDGGGNEQF
TRBV11-1,ASSWRTSGRGNEQF